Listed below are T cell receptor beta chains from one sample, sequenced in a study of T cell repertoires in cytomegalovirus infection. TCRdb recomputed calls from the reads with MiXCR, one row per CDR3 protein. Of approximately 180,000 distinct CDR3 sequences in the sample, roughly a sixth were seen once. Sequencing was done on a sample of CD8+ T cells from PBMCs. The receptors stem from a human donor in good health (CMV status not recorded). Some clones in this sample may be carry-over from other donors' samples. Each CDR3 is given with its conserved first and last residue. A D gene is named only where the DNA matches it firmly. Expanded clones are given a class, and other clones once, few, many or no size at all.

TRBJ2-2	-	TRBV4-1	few	TGCGCCAGCAGCCAAGACAGGGCCACCGGGGAGCTGTTTTTT	CASSQDRATGELFF
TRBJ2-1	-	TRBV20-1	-	TGCAGTGCTAGAGGGGGGGATAACGGCACATGGAAATATGAGCAGTTCTTC	CSARGGDNGTWKYEQFF
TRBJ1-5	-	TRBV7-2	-	TGTGCCAGCAGCTTATCTAAGACAGGCTTCAATCAGCCCCAGCATTTT	CASSLSKTGFNQPQHF
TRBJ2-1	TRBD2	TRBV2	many	TGTGCCAGCCCTCGGAGCGGGGGGGCTGGTGAGCAGTTCTTC	CASPRSGGAGEQFF
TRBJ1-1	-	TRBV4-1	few	TGCGCCAGCAGCCATCAGGGAGTAGGCACTGAAGCTTTCTTT	CASSHQGVGTEAFF
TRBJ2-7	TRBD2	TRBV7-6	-	TGTGCCAGCAGCTTAACTAGCGTGGGCGAGCAGTACTTC	CASSLTSVGEQYF
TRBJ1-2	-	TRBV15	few	TGTGCCACCAGCGGAGTTTTCGACAGATTTGACTACACCTTC	CATSGVFDRFDYTF
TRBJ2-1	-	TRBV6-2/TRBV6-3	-	TGTGCCAGCAGTATCGGGGCAGGATCCCACAATGAGCAGTTCTTC	CASSIGAGSHNEQFF
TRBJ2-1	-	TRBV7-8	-	TGTGCCAGCAGTGGGGTCAGGCAGGGCGGACATGAGCAGTTCTTC	CASSGVRQGGHEQFF
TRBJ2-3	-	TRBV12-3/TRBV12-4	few	TGTGCCAGCAGCCCCGCTGTTCCTGGGATCGGGGTTACGAGGGATACGCAGTATTTT	CASSPAVPGIGVTRDTQYF
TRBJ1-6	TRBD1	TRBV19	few	TGTGCCAGTTTGGACAGGGGTTACAATTCACCCCTCCACTTT	CASLDRGYNSPLHF
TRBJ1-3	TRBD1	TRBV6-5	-	TGTGCCAGCAGAAGGACAGGGGGCGCCGGAAACACCATATATTTT	CASRRTGGAGNTIYF
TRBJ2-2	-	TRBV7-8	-	TGTGCCAGCAGCTTGGCTGACCCCCCCCCAGGGGAGCTGTTTTTT	CASSLADPPPGELFF
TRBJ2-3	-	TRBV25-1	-	TGTGCCAGCAGTGAATATGGTGGCCGGGCGGAATTAGATACGCAGTATTTT	CASSEYGGRAELDTQYF
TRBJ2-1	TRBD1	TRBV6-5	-	TGTGCCAGCAACCAAACGATAGGACAGGGGGCGGATGAGCAGTTCTTC	CASNQTIGQGADEQFF
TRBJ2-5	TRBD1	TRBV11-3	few	TGTGCCAGCAGCCCCCGACAGGGGGTCGGGTCAGAGACCCAGTACTTC	CASSPRQGVGSETQYF
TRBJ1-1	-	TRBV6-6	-	TGTGCCAGCAGTCCCTCGGAGTACACTGAAGCTTTCTTT	CASSPSEYTEAFF
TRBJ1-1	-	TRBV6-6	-	TGTGCCAGCAGTTACTTCTCCGGGGACACTGAAGCTTTCTTT	CASSYFSGDTEAFF
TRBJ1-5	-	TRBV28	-	TGTGCCAGCAGCCAGCGCGGTCTAATGGCCCAGCATTTT	CASSQRGLMAQHF
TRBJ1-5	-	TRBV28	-	TGTGCCAGCAGGGCCGCTGGTGGCAATCAGCCCCAGCATTTT	CASRAAGGNQPQHF
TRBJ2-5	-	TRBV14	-	TGTGCCAGCAGCCACCCTCAGGGACTCCGAAAAGCTAAAGAGACCCAGTACTTC	CASSHPQGLRKAKETQYF
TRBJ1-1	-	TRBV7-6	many	TGTGCCAGCAGCTTAGGGGGGTCTGAAGCTTTCTTT	CASSLGGSEAFF
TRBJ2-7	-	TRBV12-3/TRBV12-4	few	TGTGCCAGCACGGAAGGGGTCCCCTACGAGCAGTACTTC	CASTEGVPYEQYF
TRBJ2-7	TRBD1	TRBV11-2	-	TGTGCCAGCAGCTTAGGGTCTTCGGGACAGGGGGCACGCGAGCAGTACTTC	CASSLGSSGQGAREQYF
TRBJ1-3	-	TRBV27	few	TGTGCCAGCAGTTTATTAGGGGGGGCCGGAAACACCATATATTTT	CASSLLGGAGNTIYF
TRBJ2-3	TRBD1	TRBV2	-	TGTGCCGGGGACAGGGGAACCGACTCTAGCACAGATACGCAGTATTTT	CAGDRGTDSSTDTQYF
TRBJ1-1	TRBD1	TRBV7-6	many	TGTGCCAGCAGCCCCGGACAGGGGCCGGCCACTGAAGCTTTCTTT	CASSPGQGPATEAFF
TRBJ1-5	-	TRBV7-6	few	TGTGCCAGCAGCCCAGGCGGGGGTGGTCAGCCCCAGCATTTT	CASSPGGGGQPQHF
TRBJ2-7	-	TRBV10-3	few	TGTGCCATCGCATCCCCCTCAGTCGAGCAGTACTTC	CAIASPSVEQYF
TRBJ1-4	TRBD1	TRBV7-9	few	TGTGCCAGCAGCCCCGATGGACAGGCTAATGAAAAACTGTTTTTT	CASSPDGQANEKLFF
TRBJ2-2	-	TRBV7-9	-	TGTGCCAGCACCATTGGAACCGGGGAGCTGTTTTTT	CASTIGTGELFF
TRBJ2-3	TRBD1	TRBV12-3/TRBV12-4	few	TGTGCCAGCAGTCCCACCGGGACAGGGGCCCGCACAGATACGCAGTATTTT	CASSPTGTGARTDTQYF
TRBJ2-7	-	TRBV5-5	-	TGTGCCAGCAGCTTTCCACCCGGACATTCGCCCTCCTACGAGCAGTACTTC	CASSFPPGHSPSYEQYF
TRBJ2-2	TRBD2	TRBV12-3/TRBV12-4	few	TGTGCCAGCAGTGGGGGGACTAGCGGGGGCCCCTCCACCGGGGAGCTGTTTTTT	CASSGGTSGGPSTGELFF
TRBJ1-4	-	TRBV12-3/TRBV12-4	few	TGTGCCAGCAGGTGGACAACATCGAGTGAAAAACTGTTTTTT	CASRWTTSSEKLFF
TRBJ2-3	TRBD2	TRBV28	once	TGTGCCAGCAGTCCAGCGGGGGCGATTACAGATACGCAGTATTTT	CASSPAGAITDTQYF
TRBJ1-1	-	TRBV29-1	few	TGCAGCGTTGAAGAAGGGAACACTGAAGCTTTCTTT	CSVEEGNTEAFF
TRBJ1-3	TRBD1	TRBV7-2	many	TGTGCCAGCAGCTACCCGGGACAGGGTCGAGAAAGGACTGGAAACACCATATATTTT	CASSYPGQGRERTGNTIYF
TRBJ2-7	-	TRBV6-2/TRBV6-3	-	TGTGCCAGCACCACTATCTATCAGGAGGCAGCCTACGAGCAGTACTTC	CASTTIYQEAAYEQYF
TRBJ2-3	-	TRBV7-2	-	TGTGCCAGCAGCTACTCCAGGACTTCAGATACGCAGTATTTT	CASSYSRTSDTQYF
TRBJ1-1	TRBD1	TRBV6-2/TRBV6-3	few	TGTGCCAGCAGGCCCAGGGGGGACACTGAAGCTTTCTTT	CASRPRGDTEAFF
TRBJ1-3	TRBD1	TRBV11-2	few	TGTGCCAGCAGCTTAAGGGACAGGGGTTATGGAAACACCATATATTTT	CASSLRDRGYGNTIYF
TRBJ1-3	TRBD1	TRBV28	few	TGTGCCAGCAGTTGGGACAGGACATACTCTGGAAACACCATATATTTT	CASSWDRTYSGNTIYF
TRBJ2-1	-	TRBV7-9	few	TGTGCCAGCAGCTTAGAATCTGGACTTTACAATGAGCAGTTCTTC	CASSLESGLYNEQFF
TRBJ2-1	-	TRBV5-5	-	TGTGCCAGCAGCTTGGACACCCAGGGGTTCTTC	CASSLDTQGFF
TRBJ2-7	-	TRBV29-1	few	TGCAGCGTTGACAGGGAGGACTCCTACGAGCAGTACTTC	CSVDREDSYEQYF
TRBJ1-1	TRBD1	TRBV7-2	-	TGTGCCAGCAGCCTCAAGACAGGGATCACTGAAGCTTTCTTT	CASSLKTGITEAFF
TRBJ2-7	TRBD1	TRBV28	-	TGTGCCAGCAGAACCGGGACAGGGTTGGCCTACGAGCAGTACTTC	CASRTGTGLAYEQYF
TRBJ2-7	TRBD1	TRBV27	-	TGTGCCAGCAGTCTGGGTGGGACAGGGGGCTACGAGCAGTACTTC	CASSLGGTGGYEQYF
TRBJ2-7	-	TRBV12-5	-	TGTGCTAGTGGTAGGGTCTACGAGCAGTACTTC	CASGRVYEQYF
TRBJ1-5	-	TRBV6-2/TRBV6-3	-	TGTGCCACCCACTTTGGGGGCAATCAGCCCCAGCATTTT	CATHFGGNQPQHF
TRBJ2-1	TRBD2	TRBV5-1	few	TGCGCCAGCAGCTTGGTCGTAGCGGGGGGCCTCTACAATGAGCAGTTCTTC	CASSLVVAGGLYNEQFF
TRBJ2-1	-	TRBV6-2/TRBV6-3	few	TGTGCCAGCAGTACCGGGCTCGTAGGGGAGCAGTTCTTC	CASSTGLVGEQFF